This T cell receptor (beta chain) was observed in a study of blood T cells in healthy people across ages. General observations from the study: Both naive CD4+ cell counts and diversity were greater in long-lived donors than in aged donors.

With a J-beta primer mix and a sample-barcoded 5' primer, a second PCR ran roughly 6 to 11 cycles. Researchers report that a template-switch adaptor with 12 random nucleotides tagged each cDNA molecule. Samples each returned at least 3 million CDR3-containing paired-end reads. TCRdb re-called the 5' RACE reads with MiXCR, one entry per CDR3 protein. The repertoire consists of around 1.7 million distinct CDR3 sequences, with under 30% occurring once and the leading ten covering 7.7%. CDR1 is SGDLS, CDR2 YYNGEE, per germline. This CDR3 has 15 residues. About this clonotype: Its target is unknown. The junction and the germline gene differ at one end; a read error may be behind it.

What was sequenced was blood. The sequence derives from a young woman in good health. The chain recombines TRBV9 with TRBJ2-1, with 9 positions matching TRBD2. CDR3 in amino acids: CTSSFRGLASNEQFF. In DNA, the CDR3 is TGTACCAGCAGCTTCCGAGGACTAGCGTCCAATGAGCAGTTCTTC.